Each of the 8 T cell receptor beta chains below was sequenced from the same sample in a study of T cell clones after liver transplantation. Sequencing used immunoSEQ multiplex PCR; TCRdb keeps in-frame clones, though not all of them. The sample consists of 20,000 to 30,000 clones, approximately 71% of them appearing once. Specimen: CD4+ T cells from blood, collected before liver transplant. All receptors come from a human donor who received a liver transplant.

This clone came up a few times. The chain combines TRBV2 with TRBJ1-1, with unresolved D. There are 14 residues in the CDR3. Germline-derived CDR1 and CDR2 are SNHLY and FYNNEI. The V gene lost 3 bases and the J gene lost 5 bases, with 13 bases spanning the gap. The CDR3 here is CASSDRGIGTEAFF. CDR3 DNA: TGTGCCAGCAGTGACCGGGGAATCGGGACTGAAGCTTTCTTT.

The table lists this clone with a few counts. This chain joins TRBV29-1 and TRBJ2-3; D is unclear. The germline V and J ends were trimmed by 0 bases and 6 bases, with 7 bases remaining between them. CDR1 and CDR2 from the germline V gene are SQVTM and ANQGSEA. The length of the CDR3 is 12 residues. CDR3 loop: CSVEDQVDTQYF. CDR3 sequence (DNA): TGCAGCGTTGAAGATCAGGTGGATACGCAGTATTTT.

The sample holds a few counts of this clone. The rearrangement uses TRBV5-6 and TRBJ2-4, with 10 nucleotides matching TRBD2. The ends lost 4 bases at V and 15 bases at J; junction bases unmatched: 13. The germline gives CDR1 SGHDT, CDR2 YYEEEE. The CDR3 spans 14 residues. The CDR3 bases are TGTGCCAGCAGCCCCTGGAGAAGCGGGGGGGCGGGGTACTTC. The encoded protein is CASSPWRSGGAGYF.

This CDR3 reads CASSQDQGGRGYTF. CDR3 nucleotides: TGCGCCAGCAGCCAAGATCAAGGGGGCCGGGGCTACACCTTC. The chain has TRBV4-3 and TRBJ1-2, with 7 bases identical to TRBD1. CDR1 LGHNA and CDR2 YSLEER come from the germline V gene. This CDR3 contains 14 residues. With V trimmed by 0 bases and J by 8 bases, 6 bases remained unmatched.

This chain uses TRBV10-1 with TRBJ2-7, with D possibly being TRBD1 (5 bases). The CDR3 length is 21 residues. Per the germline V gene, CDR1 is WNHNN and CDR2 is SYGVQD (reference sequence). V shed 0 bases and J shed 0 bases, with 27 bases lying between them. The CDR3 DNA reads as TGCGCCAGCAGTGAGTCGAAACGTTACGGACACCCACTGTGGTCCTCCTACGAGCAGTACGTC. Translating it yields CASSESKRYGHPLWSSYEQYV.

The V and J genes are TRBV18 and TRBJ1-3; unclear D gene. V lost 2 bases and J lost 3, with 8 bases in between. The CDR3 spans 14 residues. Germline assignment: CDR1 KGHSH and CDR2 LQKENI. CDR3 region: CASSPGTDGNTIYF. The CDR3 nucleotides are TGTGCCAGCTCACCAGGAACAGATGGAAACACCATATATTTT.

V and J are TRBV2 and TRBJ2-3; no reliable D call. The CDR3 is 14 residues long. Per the germline V gene, CDR1 is SNHLY and CDR2 is FYNNEI. With 8 bases removed from V and 6 bases from J, the gap between germline ends came to 18 bases. The CDR3 loop reads CASAQAITHDTQYF. The CDR3 coding sequence is TGTGCCAGCGCTCAAGCGATCACACACGATACGCAGTATTTT.

CDR3 sequence: CASSPQGTGELFF. Here the CDR3 DNA reads TGTGCCAGCTCACCACAGGGCACCGGGGAGCTGTTTTTT. The chain links TRBV2 to TRBJ2-2; perhaps TRBD1 as D (6 bases). From germline, CDR1 is SNHLY and CDR2 FYNNEI. CDR3 length: 13 residues. Between the trimmed V and J ends, which lost 8 bases and 4 bases, there was a span of 11 bases.